The entry below gives a single TCR beta chain sequence along with its context. Antigen unknown. PCR was performed using 60 Vbeta and 13 Jbeta primers. Method: immunoSEQ multiplex PCR; TCRdb's copy keeps in-frame clones and lacks some. This repertoire comprises 100,000 to 150,000 clones; its ten largest clones make up approximately 2.6%. These data belong to a study of cytomegalovirus exposure and HLA in healthy donors. Study summary: There were 88 million or so unique TCRs (from HLA-typed donors) in an early data release. Whole-study results and caveats: Another analysis was done later, and it associated roughly 15,000 TCR beta sequences with HLA alleles at 0.05 false discovery rate. Common viral pathogens seemed, in a later analysis, to connect with several of the most significant clusters.

This TCR came from a young man in good health and CMV-seronegative. The source material was PBMCs.

CDR3 in DNA: TGTGCCAGCAGCTTCTCAGGGGTGAGGGATGAAAAACTGTTTTTT. Translated, it gives CASSFSGVRDEKLFF. The rearrangement links TRBV5-4 to TRBJ1-4; weak D call: TRBD1 (6 bases). Germline CDR1 and CDR2: SGHNT and YYREEE (reference sequence). There are 15 residues in the CDR3. Deletions cut 2 bases from V and 6 bases from J, with 14 bases between.